This entry lists 25 T cell receptor beta chains sequenced from one sample in a study of graft-versus-host responses after intestinal transplantation (dated by TCRdb to about 2021). Library method: the immunoSEQ multiplex PCR assay. TCRdb obtained this table from immuneACCESS and retained in-frame rearrangements with V and J assigned. These tables miss some clones; where compared with another copy, unresolved V genes account for less than half of the shortfall, and the remainder is unexplained. This sample gives more than 20,000 clones in total; 89% of them show up just once. Under 6.5% of the sample goes to the ten largest clones. The starting material was PBMCs, obtained 65 to 70 days after intestinal transplantation. All receptors derive from a human patient who received an intestinal transplant, so some T cells may come from the graft donor.

Regarding this clone: Relative to the germline gene, one junction end is altered; a read error may explain this. The J gene is TRBJ1-1, the V gene TRBV11-3; TRBD1 aligns across 12 bases. Germline-derived CDR1 and CDR2 are SGHNT and YENEEA. The CDR3 runs 19 residues. Written as DNA, the CDR3 is TGTGCCAGCAGCTTATTGTTTAATCCGGGACAGGGGGCCCACACTGAAGCTTCCTTT. Translation: CASSLLFNPGQGAHTEASF.

This clone was detected only a few times. V and J are TRBV19 and TRBJ2-7, with 8 bases that match TRBD1. Trimming removed 6 bases from V and 0 bases from J; junction bases left unmatched: 4. Germline CDR1 reads LNHDA; CDR2 reads SQIVND (reference sequence). CDR3 length equals 14 residues. CDR3 residues: CASRRTGSSYEQYF. The CDR3 DNA reads TGTGCCAGTAGGCGGACAGGGAGCTCCTACGAGCAGTACTTC.

V gene TRBV7-8 combines with J gene TRBJ2-3; D ambiguous. Germline V CDR1 and CDR2: SGHVS, FQNEAQ. V lost 1 base and J lost 2, with 10 bases in between. CDR3 size: 15 residues. The CDR3: CASSLDGRVTDTQYF. CDR3 DNA sequence: TGTGCCAGCAGCTTAGATGGGCGTGTCACAGATACGCAGTATTTT.

V and J are TRBV4-3 and TRBJ2-7, with D possibly TRBD2 on 5 matching bases. Per germline, CDR1 LGHNA and CDR2 YSLEER. The CDR3 runs 19 residues. V lost 0 bases to trimming and J lost 1 base, with 22 bases between them. CDR3 in DNA: TGCGCCAGCAGCCAAGATAAAGGGCCCCTAGGCGCGGGTTCCTACGAGCAGTACTTC. It translates to CASSQDKGPLGAGSYEQYF.

The chain combines TRBV27 with TRBJ2-7, with TRBD1 identical over 10 bases. The germline CDR1 and CDR2 sequences are MNHEY and SMNVEV (reference sequence). This CDR3 region has 12 residues. CDR3 amino acids: CGTGQGNREQYF. CDR3 coding DNA: TGTGGGACGGGACAGGGGAACCGGGAGCAGTACTTC.

The CDR3 DNA is TGTGCCAGCAGCCAAGTTGCGGGGGGCGTGAACACCGGGGAGCTGTTTTTT. It encodes CASSQVAGGVNTGELFF. The chain is built from TRBV4-2 and TRBJ2-2; 8 bases are a match to TRBD2. V lost 1 base and J lost 1; bases outside the gene matches: 5. Germline lookup yields CDR1 LGHNA and CDR2 YNFKEQ. This CDR3 has 17 residues.

The gene calls are TRBV4-3 and TRBJ2-7; D possibly matches TRBD1 or TRBD2 (5 bases each). CDR3 size: 15 residues. Trimming cost V 0 bases and J 3 bases, with 12 bases left between them. Germline loops: CDR1 LGHNA, CDR2 YSLEER. CDR3 region: CASSQDRGSYYEQYF. The CDR3, as DNA: TGCGCCAGCAGCCAAGATCGGGGCTCCTACTACGAGCAGTACTTC.

The V gene is TRBV7-2, the J gene TRBJ2-7; 10 bases fit TRBD1. Germline V gene lookup returns CDR1 SGHTA and CDR2 FQGNSA. The J segment lost 6 bases and the V segment lost 2 bases, leaving 13 bases of the junction unmatched. This CDR3 has 17 residues. DNA for the CDR3: TGTGCCAGCAGCTTACAGTTGACCGGACAGGGGGAGGTCGAGCAGTACTTC. This encodes CASSLQLTGQGEVEQYF. Variable domain in full (rest from reference TRBV7-2 and TRBJ2-7): GAGVSQSPSNKVTEKGKDVELRCDPISGHTALYWYRQSLGQGLEFLIYFQGNSAPDKSGLPSDRFSAERTGGSVSTLTIQRTQQEDSAVYLCASSLQLTGQGEVEQYFGPGTRLTVT.

The CDR3 loop is CASSVRVGIQETQYF. DNA of the CDR3: TGTGCCAGCAGTGTAAGGGTCGGTATACAAGAGACCCAGTACTTC. The chain couples TRBV27 to TRBJ2-5; D uncertain. Germline V gene lookup returns CDR1 MNHEY and CDR2 SMNVEV (reference sequence). This CDR3 region has 15 residues. V gave up 5 bases and J gave up 2 bases, with 15 bases separating them.

This clone was observed a single time. The chain is built from TRBV28 and TRBJ2-3, with 10 bases lining up with TRBD2. V was pared by 6 bases and J by 8 bases, with 5 bases of the junction left unmatched. The CDR3 loop spans 13 amino acids. Looked up from germline, CDR1 is MDHEN and CDR2 is SYDVKM. CDR3 loop: CASSPKRGGTQYF. The CDR3 DNA sequence: TGTGCCAGCAGCCCAAAGCGGGGGGGTACGCAGTATTTT.

This chain uses TRBV27 with TRBJ2-5; TRBD1 matches at 10 bases. The DNA end favors TRBJ2-7, so the J call may be wrong. Germline values: CDR1 MNHEY, CDR2 SMNVEV (reference sequence). The CDR3 runs to 15 residues. DNA of the CDR3: TGTGCCAGCAGTCCATTACGGGACAGGGGCTACGAGCAGTACTTC. Its translation: CASSPLRDRGYEQYF.

This clone was picked up a small number of times. The chain has TRBV20-1 and TRBJ2-7; TRBD1 is a possible D gene (5 bases). Germline-derived CDR1 and CDR2 are DFQATT and SNEGSKA (reference sequence). V lost 3 bases and J 3 bases, leaving 6 bases between the germline ends. This CDR3 is 11 amino acids long. CDR3 nucleotides: TGCAGTGCTAGGGACAACTACGAGCAGTACTTC. Residues: CSARDNYEQYF.

The chain links TRBV11-2 to TRBJ1-1; no clear D. CDR1 and CDR2 from the germline V gene are SGHAT and FQNNGV. Trimming left V 0 bases short and J 0 bases short, with 14 bases between. This CDR3 contains 17 residues. The CDR3 coding sequence is TGTGCCAGCAGCTTAGAACCAGCGGGGTTGATGAACACTGAAGCTTTCTTT. The encoded protein is CASSLEPAGLMNTEAFF. Looking up the rest from reference TRBV11-2 and TRBJ1-1 gives the full variable domain: EAGVAQSPRYKIIEKRQSVAFWCNPISGHATLYWYQQILGQGPKLLIQFQNNGVVDDSQLPKDRFSAERLKGVDSTLKIQPAKLEDSAVYLCASSLEPAGLMNTEAFFGQGTRLTVV.

The rearrangement links TRBV30 to TRBJ1-1; the D is unclear. The CDR3 loop spans 15 amino acids. Trimming shortened V by 0 bases and J by 0 bases, and 11 bases separated the two germline ends. Germline lookup yields CDR1 GTSNPN and CDR2 SVGIG (reference sequence). The CDR3: CAWSVLSRVNTEAFF. The DNA of the CDR3 is TGTGCCTGGAGTGTACTATCGAGAGTGAACACTGAAGCTTTCTTT.

The V call is TRBV7-9, the J call TRBJ2-1; D might be TRBD1 or TRBD2, each matching 5 bases. The V and J ends lost 4 bases and 0 bases respectively, with 13 bases between them. Germline V CDR1 and CDR2: SEHNR, FQNEAQ (reference sequence). CDR3 size: 16 residues. CDR3 bases: TGTGCCAGCAGCTCCGTAGCAGGGAGCTCCTACAATGAGCAGTTCTTC. Protein sequence: CASSSVAGSSYNEQFF.

The chain is built from TRBV7-9 and TRBJ2-7; no definite D call. The germline CDR1 and CDR2 sequences are SEHNR and FQNEAQ (reference sequence). The V gene lost 2 bases and the J gene lost 2 bases, with 19 bases spanning the gap. The CDR3 loop spans 17 amino acids. In DNA, the CDR3 is TGTGCCAGCAGCTTAAAACCCGCCGCGCTTCAGCCCTACGAGCAGTACTTC. Protein product: CASSLKPAALQPYEQYF.

The rearrangement uses TRBV25-1 and TRBJ1-1; D gene uncertain. CDR3 size: 13 residues. Germline V gives CDR1 MGHDK, CDR2 SYGVNS. V shed 3 bases and J shed 3 bases, with 8 bases lying between them. The CDR3 DNA reads as TGTGCCAGCAGTGATTTATGGTACACTGAAGCTTTCTTT. Its translation: CASSDLWYTEAFF.

This sequence joins TRBV30 and TRBJ1-1, with a weak D call TRBD1 (5 bases). The CDR3 is made up of 13 amino acids. Germline assignment: CDR1 GTSNPN and CDR2 SVGIG (reference sequence). V lost 8 bases and J 3 bases, leaving 16 bases between the germline ends. The CDR3, as DNA: TGTGCCGGGACCCAGGGTTGGGACACTGAAGCTTTCTTT. Amino acid sequence: CAGTQGWDTEAFF. The full variable domain, its missing parts supplied by reference TRBV30 and TRBJ1-1, is SQTIHQWPATLVQPVGSPLSLECTVEGTSNPNLYWYRQAAGRGLQLLFYSVGIGQISSEVPQNLSASRPQDRQFILSSKKLLLSDSGFYLCAGTQGWDTEAFFGQGTRLTVV.

This chain's CDR3 is CASSLRRSGQGIFNSPLHF. In nucleotides, the CDR3 is TGTGCCAGCAGCTTGAGGCGTTCGGGGCAGGGGATTTTTAATTCACCCCTCCACTTT. The rearrangement joins TRBV11-2 to TRBJ1-6; tentatively, D is TRBD1 (6 bases). There are 19 residues in the CDR3. Germline values: CDR1 SGHAT, CDR2 FQNNGV. Trimming pared 3 bases from V and 6 bases from J, leaving 24 bases between.

The genes are TRBV5-5 and TRBJ1-1; D is uncertain. The CDR3 extends over 13 amino acids. Germline V gene lookup returns CDR1 SGHKS and CDR2 YYEKEE (reference sequence). Trimming took off 3 bases at V and 0 bases at J, with 6 bases between the two ends. In nucleotides, the CDR3 is TGTGCCAGCAGCTCGGCAGTGAACACTGAAGCTTTCTTT. Translated, it gives CASSSAVNTEAFF. The whole variable domain, remainder taken from reference TRBV5-5 and TRBJ1-1, is DAGVTQSPTHLIKTRGQQVTLRCSPISGHKSVSWYQQVLGQGPQFIFQYYEKEERGRGNFPDRFSARQFPNYSSELNVNALLLGDSALYLCASSSAVNTEAFFGQGTRLTVV.

This chain links TRBV6-8 with TRBJ1-2; D is unclear. The CDR3 is 16 residues long. Per the germline V gene, CDR1 is MNHGY and CDR2 is SAAAGT. Trimming stripped 5 bases from V and 4 bases from J, with 20 bases between. The CDR3 sequence: CASSGRIRSRTYGYTF. For the CDR3, the DNA is TGTGCCAGCAGTGGTAGGATACGCTCTAGGACCTATGGCTACACCTTC.

This clone was detected a few times. The rearrangement links TRBV29-1 to TRBJ2-3, with unresolved D. Trimming pared 3 bases from V and 0 bases from J, leaving 4 bases between. The CDR3 contains 12 residues. Germline values: CDR1 SQVTM, CDR2 ANQGSEA. The CDR3 reads CSVEVSTDTQYF. CDR3 DNA sequence: TGCAGCGTTGAGGTGAGCACAGATACGCAGTATTTT.

The gene calls are TRBV7-9 and TRBJ2-3, with a weak D call TRBD2 (5 bases). Germline lookup yields CDR1 SEHNR and CDR2 FQNEAQ (reference sequence). V dropped 5 bases and J dropped 0 bases, with 15 bases sitting between them. This CDR3 comprises 16 residues. CDR3 sequence: CASSPMTRVSTDTQYF. CDR3 coding DNA: TGTGCCAGCAGCCCCATGACGAGGGTGAGCACAGATACGCAGTATTTT. Supplemented by reference TRBV7-9 and TRBJ2-3, the full variable domain reads DTGVSQNPRHKITKRGQNVTFRCDPISEHNRLYWYRQTLGQGPEFLTYFQNEAQLEKSRLLSDRFSAERPKGSFSTLEIQRTEQGDSAMYLCASSPMTRVSTDTQYFGPGTRLTVL.

The chain employs TRBV5-4 and TRBJ2-3; D gene uncertain. The CDR3 has 15 amino acids. CDR1 SGHNT and CDR2 YYREEE come from the germline V gene (reference sequence). V gave up 5 bases and J gave up 2 bases, with 15 bases separating them. CDR3 amino acids: CASSSLHPPTDTQYF. The CDR3 DNA sequence: TGTGCCAGCAGTTCACTACACCCTCCCACAGATACGCAGTATTTT.

The chain links TRBV5-6 to TRBJ2-5; 8 bases are shared with TRBD2. The CDR3 has 14 residues. Trimming at V came to 6 bases and at J to 2 bases, leaving 6 bases not matched to a gene. Germline lookup yields CDR1 SGHDT and CDR2 YYEEEE. CDR3 region: CASTVSGAQETQYF. In nucleotides, the CDR3 is TGTGCCAGCACCGTTAGCGGGGCACAAGAGACCCAGTACTTC.